The clone carrying this T cell receptor beta chain was seen a few times. The sample belongs to a study of T cells in Graves' hyperthyroidism and ophthalmopathy. Using RNA transcripts as the source, TCR beta CDR3 regions were amplified. HTBI primers were used for first-round RT-PCR of the TCR CDR3. MiXCR, run by TCRdb on the multiplex PCR reads, gives a single entry per CDR3 protein. This sample carries 450,000 to 600,000 distinct CDR3 sequences, around 20% of them seen once, and the ten largest clones take over 45%. Germline CDR1 is DFQATT and CDR2 is SNEGSKA (reference sequence). The CDR3 is 14 amino acids. Trimming removed 5 bases from V and 1 base from J, with 12 bases in between.

The rearrangement uses TRBV20-1 and TRBJ1-5; perhaps TRBD1 as D (6 bases). The sample was blood. The receptor comes from a man in his forties or fifties with Graves' ophthalmopathy. The DNA for the CDR3 is TGCAGTGCTCAAGGGGGAACGAGCAATCAGCCCCAGCATTTT. Translating it yields CSAQGGTSNQPQHF.